The 18 T cell receptor beta chains below come from one sample, sequenced in a study of blood T cell repertoires in COVID-19. Profiled with immunoSEQ multiplex PCR; TCRdb holds only in-frame clones, not every one. The table includes around 130,000 clones, approximately 85% detected once. Input material: peripheral blood. The source is a man aged 45-65 years with acute or convalescent COVID-19.

This clone was counted once. This sequence joins TRBV29-1 and TRBJ1-2; 10 bases fit TRBD1. Per germline, CDR1 SQVTM and CDR2 ANQGSEA. Losses at the gene ends were 4 bases for V and 7 bases for J; bases not matched to a gene: 6. CDR3 size: 13 residues. The CDR3 here is CSVVGQGLFGYTF. Here the CDR3 DNA reads TGCAGCGTTGTGGGACAGGGGCTTTTTGGCTACACCTTC.

The J gene is TRBJ2-5, the V gene TRBV7-2; D is undetermined. CDR1 and CDR2 (germline): SGHTA, FQGNSA. The CDR3 length is 13 residues. Trimming took 0 bases from V and 3 from J, leaving 5 bases between them. CDR3 protein: CASSLAHKETQYF. The CDR3 region has the DNA TGTGCCAGCAGCTTAGCGCACAAAGAGACCCAGTACTTC.

This rearrangement joins TRBV19 to TRBJ2-7; 8 bases match TRBD2. This CDR3 is 17 amino acids long. Trimming at V came to 3 bases and at J to 0 bases, leaving 10 bases not matched to a gene. The germline CDR1 and CDR2 sequences are LNHDA and SQIVND (reference sequence). In DNA form, the CDR3 reads TGTGCCAGTAGTATTCGGCACGAGACTAGCGACTCCTACGAGCAGTACTTC. Protein: CASSIRHETSDSYEQYF.

V usage is TRBV19 and J usage is TRBJ2-3, with 7 bases identical to TRBD2. Looked up from germline, CDR1 is LNHDA and CDR2 is SQIVND (reference sequence). The CDR3 is 17 amino acids. Trimming cost V 3 bases and J 1 base; bases outside gene matches: 10. CDR3 residues: CASSMGGFDSGTDTQYF. The CDR3 DNA sequence: TGTGCCAGTAGTATGGGGGGGTTTGATAGCGGCACAGATACGCAGTATTTT.

The chain uses TRBV5-4 and TRBJ2-2; TRBD1 aligns across 8 bases. The junction had 4 bases not matched to a gene; V was cut back by 4 bases and J by 5 bases. The length of the CDR3 is 14 residues. The germline gives CDR1 SGHNT, CDR2 YYREEE (reference sequence). The CDR3 DNA sequence: TGTGCCAGCAGCCGGACAGGGATGACCGGGGAGCTGTTTTTT. Translated: CASSRTGMTGELFF. Variable domain in full (rest from reference TRBV5-4 and TRBJ2-2): ETGVTQSPTHLIKTRGQQVTLRCSSQSGHNTVSWYQQALGQGPQFIFQYYREEENGRGNFPPRFSGLQFPNYSSELNVNALELDDSALYLCASSRTGMTGELFFGEGSRLTVL.

The CDR3 sequence: CASSQDSGSTDTQYF. In DNA, the CDR3 is TGTGCCAGCAGCCAGGACTCCGGGAGTACAGATACGCAGTATTTT. This sequence joins TRBV14 and TRBJ2-3; D perhaps matches TRBD2 (6 bases). The CDR3 has 15 residues. V was clipped by 3 bases and J by 3 bases, with 13 bases between them. Germline assignment: CDR1 SGHDN and CDR2 FVKESK.

This chain links TRBV10-3 with TRBJ1-5, with 9 bases lining up with TRBD1. The V gene end was trimmed by 10 bases and the J gene end by 3 bases; junction bases not matched to a gene: 10. CDR1 and CDR2 (germline): ENHRY, SYGVKD. CDR3 length: 15 amino acids. The CDR3 sequence is CATRDRELYNQPQHF. The CDR3 nucleotides read TGTGCCACTCGGGACAGGGAGTTGTACAATCAGCCCCAGCATTTT.

The chain couples TRBV3-1 (or the pseudogene TRBV3-2) to TRBJ2-2, with 7 bases aligning to TRBD1. V gave up 3 bases and J gave up 4 bases; unmatched junction bases: 5. Germline V CDR1 and CDR2: LGHDT, YNNKEL (reference sequence). The CDR3 runs to 15 residues. This CDR3 reads CASSQRTGITGELFF. The CDR3 coding sequence is TGTGCCAGCAGCCAGCGGACAGGCATCACCGGGGAGCTGTTTTTT.

V and J are TRBV2 and TRBJ2-1; 10 bases are shared with TRBD2. CDR1 is SNHLY and CDR2 is FYNNEI in the germline V gene. The CDR3 has 16 residues. Trimming at V came to 4 bases and at J to 4 bases, leaving 7 bases not matched to a gene. CDR3 sequence (DNA): TGTGCCAGCAGTGGGCTAGCGGGGGCCGGTTACAATGAGCAGTTCTTC. Amino acid sequence: CASSGLAGAGYNEQFF. Complete variable domain (other parts from reference TRBV2 and TRBJ2-1): EPEVTQTPSHQVTQMGQEVILRCVPISNHLYFYWYRQILGQKVEFLVSFYNNEISEKSEIFDDQFSVERPDGSNFTLKIRSTKLEDSAMYFCASSGLAGAGYNEQFFGPGTRLTVL.

The rearrangement uses TRBV15 and TRBJ1-4; 9 nucleotides agree with TRBD1. J gave up 3 bases and V 0 bases, and 2 bases lay outside the gene matches. This CDR3 region has 16 residues. Germline V gives CDR1 LNHNV, CDR2 YYDKDF (reference sequence). This CDR3 is CATSREGTGSNEKLFF. CDR3 nucleotides: TGTGCCACCAGCAGAGAAGGGACAGGGTCTAATGAAAAACTGTTTTTT.

The rearrangement uses TRBV11-3 and TRBJ1-3; unclear D gene. The CDR3 sequence is 11 residues long. Germline V gives CDR1 SGHNT, CDR2 YENEEA. V lost 2 bases to trimming and J lost 6 bases, with 2 bases between them. The CDR3 region is CASSLLNTIYF. The DNA of the CDR3 is TGTGCCAGCAGCTTACTAAACACCATATATTTT.

The rearrangement links TRBV12-5 to TRBJ2-3; 8 bases are a match to TRBD1. The CDR3 consists of 18 residues. The germline V gene has CDR1 LGHNT and CDR2 FRNRAP. The V segment lost 0 bases and the J segment 3 bases; nucleotides outside the gene matches: 11. The chain's CDR3 is CASGLVLTGEDKTDTQYF. The CDR3 DNA is TGTGCTAGTGGTTTGGTACTGACAGGGGAAGATAAAACAGATACGCAGTATTTT.

The gene calls are TRBV4-1 and TRBJ2-1; possibly TRBD2 for D (5 bases). The CDR3 sequence is 15 residues long. CDR1 and CDR2 from the germline V gene are MGHRA and YSYEKL. V lost 0 bases to trimming and J lost 5 bases, with 11 bases between them. CDR3 coding DNA: TGCGCCAGCAGCCAAGATAGGAGAGCGGACAATGAGCAGTTCTTC. Translated, it gives CASSQDRRADNEQFF.

The V call is TRBV7-8, the J call TRBJ1-4, with D unresolved. Germline V lookup: CDR1 SGHVS, CDR2 FQNEAQ. CDR3 size: 14 residues. V was clipped by 7 bases and J by 8 bases, with 17 bases between them. The CDR3 sequence is CASNDDGFGEKLFF. CDR3 in DNA: TGTGCCAGCAACGACGACGGGTTCGGGGAAAAACTGTTTTTT.

V and J are TRBV19 and TRBJ2-3; weak D call: TRBD2 (6 bases). The V gene lost 3 bases and the J gene lost 5 bases, with 9 bases spanning the gap. The CDR3 loop spans 13 amino acids. From germline, CDR1 is LNHDA and CDR2 SQIVND (reference sequence). CDR3 nucleotides: TGTGCCAGTAGTATCCCGGGGGAAGATACGCAGTATTTT. Translated, it gives CASSIPGEDTQYF.

This clone has only one observation. The chain uses TRBV10-3 and TRBJ2-3; 10 bases line up with TRBD2. The CDR3 is 14 residues long. V lost 8 bases and J lost 4; bases outside the gene matches: 6. Germline CDR1 is ENHRY and CDR2 is SYGVKD. The CDR3 sequence is CAIEASGSADTQYF. The CDR3 DNA follows: TGTGCCATCGAGGCTAGCGGGAGTGCAGATACGCAGTATTTT.

The V call is TRBV28, the J call TRBJ2-7; no reliable D call. From germline, CDR1 is MDHEN and CDR2 SYDVKM. V was cut by 4 bases and J by 0 bases, with 19 bases left in between. The CDR3 length is 17 residues. CDR3 bases: TGTGCCAGCAGTTCCCCCCCGAACGAGCTAAGCTCCTACGAGCAGTACTTC. Translated: CASSSPPNELSSYEQYF.

J is TRBJ2-7 and V is TRBV27, with 8 positions matching TRBD1. CDR3 size: 15 residues. Germline values: CDR1 MNHEY, CDR2 SMNVEV (reference sequence). V gave up 3 bases and J gave up 1 base; unmatched junction bases: 5. CDR3 in amino acids: CASSFWTGQSYEQYF. CDR3 bases: TGTGCCAGCAGTTTTTGGACAGGGCAATCCTACGAGCAGTACTTC.